Presented here are 2 T cell receptor beta chains from one specimen sequenced in a study of T cells in women clearing cervical HPV infection. Here immunoSEQ multiplex PCR was the method, and the copy in TCRdb shows in-frame clones only, minus some. Its table lists about 26,000 clones. Sequenced sample: blood buffy coat. These TCRs come from a woman between 18 and 75 years old with a cervical HPV16 infection that either progressed to CIN3+ or cleared (not recorded which).

The part of the CDR3 DNA that was read is TGTGCCAGCAGCTCGGGACAGCCCAACACTGAA. This codes for CASSSGQPNTE. The CDR3 in its entirety is CASSSGQPNTEAFF. The chain has TRBV11-3 and TRBJ1-1; 7 bases are a match to TRBD1. The read finishes 3 residues shy of the CDR3 end, and the germline J gene is used to complete it. After removal of 4 bases from V and 2 bases from J, the junction contained 4 bases not matched to a gene. This CDR3 region has 14 residues. Germline CDR1 SGHNT, CDR2 YENEEA.

Regarding this clone: The read ends 3 residues early relative to the CDR3; the germline J gene fills the gap. This chain uses TRBV20-1 with TRBJ2-7; TRBD1 is a possible D gene (6 bases). Germline lookup yields CDR1 DFQATT and CDR2 SNEGSKA (reference sequence). The CDR3 spans 11 residues. V gave up 5 bases and J gave up 4 bases, with 9 bases separating them. The CDR3 loop reads CSAGQLYEQYF. Partial CDR3 DNA: TGCAGTGCTGGACAGCTTTACGAG.